This TCR beta chain emerged from a study of cytomegalovirus exposure and HLA in healthy donors. This PCR relied on a set of 60 Vbeta primers and 13 Jbeta primers. Data came from immunoSEQ multiplex PCR; TCRdb stores just in-frame clones and leaves some out. The sample carries roughly 120,000 clones, 73% recorded once. The clonotype comes from a man between 60 and 75 years old in good health and CMV-seropositive. Sequenced input: PBMCs.

The CDR3 here is CASSLVGPPNTEAFF. CDR3 bases: TGTGCCAGCAGCTTAGTGGGGCCCCCGAACACTGAAGCTTTCTTT. The chain couples TRBV7-9 to TRBJ1-1; D possibly corresponds to TRBD1 (5 bases). The germline V gene has CDR1 SEHNR and CDR2 FQNEAQ (reference sequence). Trimming removed 1 base from V and 1 base from J, with 10 bases in between. This CDR3 contains 15 residues. Drawing the rest from reference TRBV7-9 and TRBJ1-1, the complete variable domain is DTGVSQNPRHKITKRGQNVTFRCDPISEHNRLYWYRQTLGQGPEFLTYFQNEAQLEKSRLLSDRFSAERPKGSFSTLEIQRTEQGDSAMYLCASSLVGPPNTEAFFGQGTRLTVV.